The T cell receptor (delta chain) described here comes from a study of gamma-delta T cells after stem cell transplantation. A word on this clone: One end of the junction fails to match germline, which may point to a read error.

TCRdb called clones anew from the RT-PCR reads with CATT. The data contain some 12,000 delta-chain clones, around two fifths of them seen just once; the ten biggest clones take up 2.8%. The CDR3 is made up of 19 amino acids. Germline V gene sequence: CDR1 TSWWSYY, CDR2 QGS. The rearrangement uses TRDV1 and TRDJ1; 9 bases line up with TRDD3. The sequence was obtained from a human donor. It is not recorded whose cells these are; they may come from a transplant donor. The sequencing sample was made of gamma-delta T cells. The CDR3 nucleotides read TGTGCTATTGGGGTCCAAACCCCTTGGCTCTCTACTGGGGGAGCTAAACTCATCTTT. The encoded protein is CAIGVQTPWLSTGGAKLIF.